This TCR beta chain was identified during a study of PD-L1 blockade in urothelial cancer. Study at large: Starting in the mid-2010s, patients were given atezolizumab (1,200 mg intravenously every 3 weeks).

The CDR3 covers 16 residues. The germline V gene encodes CDR1 SGHRS and CDR2 YFSETQ. Trimming cost V 4 bases and J 4 bases; bases outside gene matches: 7. Described time point: pretreatment peripheral blood. Assay used: immunoSEQ multiplex PCR; TCRdb lists only in-frame clones, some missing. This sample has 50,000 or so clones; about 86% occur once, and the top ten carry around 22%. The source was PBMCs, collected around atezolizumab (anti-PD-L1) treatment. The V and J genes are TRBV5-1 and TRBJ2-7, with 14 bases identical to TRBD2. The receptor was isolated from a man in his sixties with urothelial cancer. The CDR3 region is CASSLGTSGRGYEQYF. The CDR3 coding sequence is TGCGCCAGCAGCCTTGGGACTAGCGGGAGAGGGTACGAGCAGTACTTC.